This T cell receptor beta chain came from a study of T-cell reconstitution after alpha-beta-depleted transplantation in children. Preparation of the TCRbeta library involved a method that used unique molecular identifiers. TCRdb analysed the PCR reads with MiXCR anew, one entry per CDR3 protein. The top ten hold approximately 2.3% of the sample, which has over 300,000 distinct CDR3 sequences, over 9% seen once. Germline CDR1 and CDR2: SQVTM and ANQGSEA. CDR3 length: 12 residues. V was shortened by 6 bases and J by 4 bases, with 10 bases between the two germline ends. This receptor was obtained from a human donor who donated a stem cell graft to a child with acute lymphoblastic leukemia. The chain has TRBV29-1 and TRBJ2-1; D is ambiguous. This specimen consisted of PBMCs from the stem cell graft donor, obtained from the stem cell graft. The CDR3 reads CSVLEEYNEQFF. CDR3 nucleotides: TGCAGCGTATTAGAGGAATACAATGAGCAGTTCTTC.